This T cell receptor (beta chain) was profiled in a study of human T cells and chemical hapten exposure. Study-level findings and limits: DPC sensitization produced no change in TCRs with frequency above 1 in 1000. Given that the donors had alopecia, their immune response may differ from that seen in healthy people. Significantly greater numbers of large CDR3 similarity clusters came from expanded TCRs than from controls.

This clonotype was counted ten times or more. Its antigen is unknown. The germline V and J ends were trimmed by 5 bases and 0 bases, with 11 bases remaining between them. The germline V gene encodes CDR1 SGHVS and CDR2 FQNEAQ. This CDR3 is 14 amino acids long. One entry per CDR3 protein, called by TCRdb with MiXCR from the RACE reads. Counted here are roughly 380,000 distinct CDR3 sequences, 4.5% to 5.5% occurring once; the ten biggest clones make up 2% to 3%. The time point denotes: pre-sensitization, week 0. Treatment indicated: therapeutic diphenylcyclopropenone sensitization with weekly scalp DPC. The material was whole blood, obtained in connection with sensitization to the hapten diphenylcyclopropenone (DPC). This clonotype was sampled from a woman in her forties or fifties with alopecia areata. Some clones in this sample may be carry-over from other donors' samples. The chain uses TRBV7-8 and TRBJ2-7; possibly TRBD1 for D (7 bases). The CDR3 DNA sequence: TGTGCCAGCAGCAGGGGGGACAGCTCCTACGAGCAGTACTTC. It codes for CASSRGDSSYEQYF.